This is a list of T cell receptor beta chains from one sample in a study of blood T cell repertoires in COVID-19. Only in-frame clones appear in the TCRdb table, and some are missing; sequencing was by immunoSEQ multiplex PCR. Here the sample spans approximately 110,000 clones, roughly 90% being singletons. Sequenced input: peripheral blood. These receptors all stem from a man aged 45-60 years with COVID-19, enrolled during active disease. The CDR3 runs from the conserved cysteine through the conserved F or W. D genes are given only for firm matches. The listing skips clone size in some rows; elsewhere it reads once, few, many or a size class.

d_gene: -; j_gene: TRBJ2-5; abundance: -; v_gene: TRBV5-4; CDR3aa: CASSLDGIGTQYF; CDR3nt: TGTGCCAGCAGCTTGGACGGGATTGGGACCCAGTACTTC
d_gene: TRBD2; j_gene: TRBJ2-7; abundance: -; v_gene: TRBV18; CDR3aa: CASSLPGTSEQYF; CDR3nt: TGTGCCAGCTCACTACCCGGGACTAGCGAGCAGTACTTC
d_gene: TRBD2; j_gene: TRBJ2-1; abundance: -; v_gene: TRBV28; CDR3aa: CASTFGGSSYNEQFF; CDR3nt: TGTGCCAGCACCTTCGGGGGGTCCTCCTACAATGAGCAGTTCTTC
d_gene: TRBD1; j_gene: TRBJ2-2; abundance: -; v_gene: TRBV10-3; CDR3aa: CAIKPGQGIRGTGELFF; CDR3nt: TGTGCCATTAAACCGGGACAGGGGATTCGGGGAACCGGGGAGCTGTTTTTT
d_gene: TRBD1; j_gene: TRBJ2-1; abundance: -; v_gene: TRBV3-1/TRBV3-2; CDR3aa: CASSQDLQGRNEQFF; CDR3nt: TGTGCCAGCAGCCAAGACTTACAGGGGCGTAATGAGCAGTTCTTC
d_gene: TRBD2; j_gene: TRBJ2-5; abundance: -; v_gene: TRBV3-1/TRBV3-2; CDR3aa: CASSPTSRETQYF; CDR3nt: TGTGCCAGCAGCCCGACTAGCAGAGAGACCCAGTACTTC
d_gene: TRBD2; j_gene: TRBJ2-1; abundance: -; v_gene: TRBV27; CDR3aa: CASSSTPPSGRATYNEQFF; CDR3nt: TGTGCCAGCAGTTCAACACCCCCTAGCGGGAGGGCCACCTACAATGAGCAGTTCTTC
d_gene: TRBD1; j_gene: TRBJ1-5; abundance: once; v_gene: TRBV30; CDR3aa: CAWSSGTGSFSNQPQHF; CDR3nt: TGTGCCTGGAGTTCCGGGACAGGGTCGTTTAGCAATCAGCCCCAGCATTTT
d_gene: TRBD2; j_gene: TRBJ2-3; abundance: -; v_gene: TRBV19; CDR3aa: CASTPLATSTDTQYF; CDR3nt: TGTGCCAGTACCCCACTAGCGACTAGCACAGATACGCAGTATTTT
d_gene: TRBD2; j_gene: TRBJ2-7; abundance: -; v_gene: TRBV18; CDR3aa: CASSPPTAGGGEQYF; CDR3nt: TGTGCCAGCTCACCGCCCACGGCGGGAGGAGGAGAGCAGTACTTC